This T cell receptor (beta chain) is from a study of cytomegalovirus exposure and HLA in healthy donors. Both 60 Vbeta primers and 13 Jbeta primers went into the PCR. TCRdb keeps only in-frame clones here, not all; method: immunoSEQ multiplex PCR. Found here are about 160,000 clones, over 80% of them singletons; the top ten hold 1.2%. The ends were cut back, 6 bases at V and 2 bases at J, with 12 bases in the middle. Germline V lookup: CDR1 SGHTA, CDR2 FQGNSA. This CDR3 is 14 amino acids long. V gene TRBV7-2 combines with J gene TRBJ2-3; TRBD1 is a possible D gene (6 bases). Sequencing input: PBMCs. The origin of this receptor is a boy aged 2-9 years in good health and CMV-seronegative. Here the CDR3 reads CASRLRGTTDTQYF. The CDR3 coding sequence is TGTGCCAGCAGGCTAAGGGGGACCACAGATACGCAGTATTTT.